This T cell receptor (beta chain) stems from a study of blood T cell repertoires in COVID-19. The overall study: Sites across the United States, Italy and Spain contributed samples from acute and convalescent COVID-19. In each case, the material was cDNA or gDNA derived from T cells, B-cell-depleted T cells, or PBMCs.

Living in roughly 23 US areas, the participants were between about 18 and 100 years of age. Participants were placed into cohorts based on the clinical history they reported. Generated by immunoSEQ multiplex PCR, the TCRdb table keeps only in-frame clones and is missing some. The sample lists about 250,000 clones, about 82% occurring once. This CDR3 is 14 amino acids long. V was pared by 0 bases and J by 1 base, with 7 bases between. The V gene's germline CDR1 is SGHRS and CDR2 YFSETQ. This chain connects TRBV5-1 to TRBJ1-1; a possible D gene is TRBD1 (5 bases). The specimen was PBMCs or T cells enriched from blood (not recorded which). The clonotype comes from a woman aged 50 to 65 with acute COVID-19. CDR3 sequence (DNA): TGCGCCAGCAGCTTGGATCAGGGGAACACTGAAGCTTTCTTT. Amino acids: CASSLDQGNTEAFF.